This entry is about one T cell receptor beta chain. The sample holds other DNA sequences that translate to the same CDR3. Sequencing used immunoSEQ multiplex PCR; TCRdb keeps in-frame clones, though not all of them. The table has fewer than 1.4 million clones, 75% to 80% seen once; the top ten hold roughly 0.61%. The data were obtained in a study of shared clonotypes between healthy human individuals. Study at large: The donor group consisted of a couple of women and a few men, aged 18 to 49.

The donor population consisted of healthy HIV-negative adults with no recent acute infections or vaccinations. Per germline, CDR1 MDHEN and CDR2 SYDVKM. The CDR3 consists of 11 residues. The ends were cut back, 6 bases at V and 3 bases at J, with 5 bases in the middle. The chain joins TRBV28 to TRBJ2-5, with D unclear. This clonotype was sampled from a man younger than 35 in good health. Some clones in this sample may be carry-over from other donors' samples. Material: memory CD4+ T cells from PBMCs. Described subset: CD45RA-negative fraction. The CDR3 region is CASRSEETQYF. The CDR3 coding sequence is TGTGCCAGCAGATCCGAAGAGACCCAGTACTTC.